This T cell receptor (beta chain) is drawn from a study of PD-1 blockade in mismatch repair-deficient tumors. V dropped 4 bases and J dropped 3 bases, with 18 bases sitting between them. This CDR3 has 16 amino acids. In germline, CDR1 is SGHVS, CDR2 FNYEAQ. The protocol was immunoSEQ multiplex PCR, while the TCRdb copy is restricted to in-frame clones and leaves out a portion. The sample lists 120,000 or so clones, 88% occurring once. V and J are TRBV7-6 and TRBJ1-1; TRBD1 is a possible D gene (5 bases). Specimen: peripheral blood, collected approximately 72 weeks after starting pembrolizumab. This clonotype originated in an adult with mismatch repair-deficient cancer. As DNA, the CDR3 is TGTGCCAGCAGCTCACAGGAGCGGTGGATAGACACTGAAGCTTTCTTT. Protein product: CASSSQERWIDTEAFF.